This entry lists 27 T cell receptor beta chains sequenced from one sample in a study of spatial heterogeneity in lung cancer (dated by TCRdb to 2018 to 2020). What the authors observed across the whole study: A correlation was observed between the number of expanded intratumoral alpha and beta TCRs and the tumor nonsynonymous mutation count.

For these receptors, no antigen is known. The library relied on 5' RACE. This sample was sequenced with a NextSeq 500. The public reads were quality trimmed at Q25 with fastp and then assembled into clones with MiXCR by TCRdb, keeping productive beta chains. Records with the same CDR3 protein are collapsed into one entry carrying the most frequent genes and DNA. In all, the sample holds some 10,000 distinct CDR3 sequences, and about 6.5% of those were seen once. Together, the top ten hold about 9.4% of the sample. Read against the paper, the sample's time point label means: sample taken at primary tumor resection. Sequencing used lung tumor tissue, obtained at surgery. Every receptor here comes from a male donor with early-stage non-small cell lung cancer.

This clonotype was seen ten or more times. The library was built for alpha chains, so this beta chain is an off-target read and its size means little. This chain joins TRBV12-1 and TRBJ1-2; the table's D gene call, TRBD1, was not cross checked with the DNA. TRBV12-1 counts as a pseudogene. The length of the CDR3 is 14 residues. The CDR3 region is CASRYGQGPYGYTF. The CDR3 DNA is TGTGCCAGCAGGTACGGACAGGGGCCCTATGGCTACACCTTC.

Many counts were recorded for this clonotype. Because this beta chain is a stray read in a library intended to capture alpha chains, its abundance should not be given much weight. V gene TRBV18 combines with J gene TRBJ1-5; D call uncertain. The V gene lost 1 base and the J gene lost 2 bases, with 6 bases spanning the gap. Per germline, CDR1 KGHSH and CDR2 LQKENI. There are 14 residues in the CDR3. The CDR3 DNA reads TGTGCCAGCTCACCACGCCGTGGCAATCAGCCCCAGCATTTT. Residues: CASSPRRGNQPQHF.

In this sample, this clonotype turned up a few times. Since the library was made to target alpha chains, this beta chain is a stray read and its abundance is not meaningful. The chain is built from TRBV20-1 and TRBJ1-3; D remains ambiguous. The CDR3 spans 13 residues. V lost 2 bases and J 0 bases, leaving 5 bases between the germline ends. Germline CDR1 reads DFQATT; CDR2 reads SNEGSKA (reference sequence). CDR3 nucleotides: TGCAGTGCTAGAAAGTTCTCTGGAAACACCATATATTTT. Its protein product is CSARKFSGNTIYF.

This clonotype is medium-sized in the sample. Since it is a stray read in a library aimed at alpha chains, this beta chain has a size that is not meaningful. The rearrangement uses TRBV11-3 and TRBJ2-1; no definite D call. CDR1 and CDR2 (germline): SGHNT, YENEEA. V shed 0 bases and J shed 9 bases, with 6 bases lying between them. This CDR3 region has 12 residues. The CDR3 region has the DNA TGTGCCAGCAGCTTAGAAGTTTGTGAGCAGTTCTTC. Protein: CASSLEVCEQFF.

This clonotype was detected ten times or more. Because the library targeted alpha chains, this beta chain is an off-target read whose size means little. The chain joins TRBV2 to TRBJ2-7, with TRBD1 identical over 10 bases. This CDR3 has 15 residues. Germline V gene sequence: CDR1 SNHLY, CDR2 FYNNEI. Trimming cost V 6 bases and J 2 bases; bases outside gene matches: 7. The CDR3 DNA follows: TGTGCCAGCAGGTACCGGGGACAGGGGCCCTACGAGCAGTACTTC. As protein: CASRYRGQGPYEQYF.

This clonotype was counted at least ten times. This beta chain is a stray sequence in a library constructed for alpha chains; its clone size is not meaningful. The CDR3 reads CASSTYPGGGYGYTF. In DNA, the CDR3 is TGTGCCAGCAGTACCTACCCGGGGGGCGGGTATGGCTACACCTTC. The rearrangement uses TRBV27 and TRBJ1-2, with D perhaps TRBD1 (6 bases). Trimming left V 5 bases short and J 5 bases short, with 18 bases between. Germline assignment: CDR1 MNHEY and CDR2 SMNVEV (reference sequence). CDR3 length: 15 amino acids.

Comment on this clonotype: Little can be read into the size of this beta chain, an off-target read in a library designed for alpha chains. The V call is TRBV9, the J call TRBJ2-1; D is uncertain. V was clipped by 0 bases and J by 0 bases, with 7 bases between them. Germline CDR1 SGDLS, CDR2 YYNGEE. This CDR3 has 15 residues. CDR3 region: CASSVGEFSYNEQFF. The CDR3 bases are TGTGCCAGCAGCGTAGGGGAATTCTCCTACAATGAGCAGTTCTTC. The whole variable domain, filled in from reference TRBV9 and TRBJ2-1, reads DSGVTQTPKHLITATGQRVTLRCSPRSGDLSVYWYQQSLDQGLQFLIQYYNGEERAKGNILERFSAQQFPDLHSELNLSSLELGDSALYFCASSVGEFSYNEQFFGPGTRLTVL.

This clonotype has at least ten counts. This beta chain is an unintended read in a library built for alpha chains; its size means little. The genes are TRBV20-1 and TRBJ1-2, with 7 nucleotides matching TRBD1. This CDR3 contains 15 residues. The trim removed 1 base at V and 7 bases at J, leaving 12 bases unmatched. Germline loops: CDR1 DFQATT, CDR2 SNEGSKA (reference sequence). CDR3 residues: CSARARDRVDGGYTF. The CDR3 DNA is TGCAGTGCTAGAGCGCGCGACAGGGTAGATGGTGGCTACACCTTC.

This clonotype was found many times. This beta chain is a stray read from a library made for alpha chains; its abundance is not meaningful. This sequence joins TRBV12-3 or TRBV12-4 and TRBJ2-2; no clear D gene. The CDR3 has 13 residues. The V gene lost 6 bases and the J gene lost 5 bases, with 10 bases spanning the gap. CDR3 amino acids: CASSSDRTGELFF. Written as DNA, the CDR3 is TGTGCCAGCAGCAGCGACCGTACCGGGGAGCTGTTTTTT.

Note on this clonotype: This beta chain was picked up by a library intended for alpha chains and is off target, so its count carries little meaning. This chain joins TRBV28 and TRBJ1-2, with D unresolved. V was clipped by 2 bases and J by 5 bases, with 12 bases between them. The CDR3 loop spans 14 amino acids. Per the germline V gene, CDR1 is MDHEN and CDR2 is SYDVKM. The CDR3 region has the DNA TGTGCCAGCAGTTTAGAGAGACGGCGATATGGCTACACCTTC. It translates to CASSLERRRYGYTF.

This clonotype was counted ten times or more. This beta chain lies outside the target of a library built for alpha chains; its clone size means little. This sequence joins TRBV20-1 and TRBJ2-3; TRBD2 aligns across 11 bases. V shed 5 bases, J shed 5 bases, and the junction held 9 bases outside the gene matches. CDR1 DFQATT and CDR2 SNEGSKA come from the germline V gene (reference sequence). CDR3 length equals 15 residues. The CDR3 protein is CSALLAGGIGDTQYF. The CDR3 DNA is TGCAGTGCTCTCCTAGCGGGAGGCATAGGAGATACGCAGTATTTT.

This clonotype was found many times. A library made for alpha chains picked up this beta chain off target, so its size means little. V gene TRBV28 combines with J gene TRBJ1-2; D gene uncertain. This CDR3 region has 14 residues. V lost 4 bases and J 6 bases, leaving 15 bases between the germline ends. The germline CDR1 and CDR2 sequences are MDHEN and SYDVKM. For the CDR3, the DNA is TGTGCCAGCAGTTCAGCTTGGCCACTGGATGGCTACACCTTC. Its protein is CASSSAWPLDGYTF.

In its sample, this clonotype was seen many times. This beta chain was picked up by a library intended for alpha chains and is off target, so its count carries little meaning. The chain carries TRBV2 and TRBJ2-3; TRBD1 is a possible D gene (6 bases). This CDR3 spans 16 amino acids. The V gene lost 5 bases and the J gene lost 3 bases, with 18 bases spanning the gap. Germline V gene data show CDR1 as SNHLY and CDR2 as FYNNEI. Here the CDR3 DNA reads TGTGCCAGCAGTTCACCACCGACAGGATATACAGATACGCAGTATTTT. It is translated as CASSSPPTGYTDTQYF.

This clonotype was seen repeatedly, ten times or more. This beta chain was picked up by a library intended for alpha chains and is off target, so its count carries little meaning. The V call is TRBV25-1, the J call TRBJ1-2; D unclear. Germline V gene sequence: CDR1 MGHDK, CDR2 SYGVNS. The CDR3 contains 12 residues. V was pared by 5 bases and J by 4 bases, with 8 bases between. CDR3 coding DNA: TGTGCCAGCAGTAGTCAGTCCTATGGCTACACCTTC. It codes for CASSSQSYGYTF.

This clonotype is labeled medium-sized (0.01 to 0.1%). This beta chain appears as a stray read in a library generated for alpha chains; its size is not informative. This chain joins TRBV6-1 and TRBJ1-1; the match to TRBD1 covers 9 bases. Germline lookup yields CDR1 MNHNS and CDR2 SASEGT. J was trimmed by 3 bases and V by 4 bases; bases with no gene match: 3. This CDR3 has 14 amino acids. CDR3 sequence (DNA): TGTGCCAGCAGTGCGGACAGGGGTGACACTGAAGCTTTCTTT. Translation gives CASSADRGDTEAFF.

This clonotype was seen repeatedly, ten times or more. The library was prepared for alpha chains; this beta chain is a stray read, so its frequency means little. The chain carries TRBV4-1 and TRBJ2-3; D may be TRBD2 (6 bases). The V and J ends lost 0 bases and 7 bases respectively, with 14 bases between them. Germline lookup yields CDR1 MGHRA and CDR2 YSYEKL. The CDR3 length is 15 residues. CDR3 region: CASSQDDGGWNTQYF. The CDR3 coding sequence is TGCGCCAGCAGCCAAGACGACGGAGGGTGGAATACGCAGTATTTT.

Ten or more counts support this clonotype. Found in a library prepared for alpha chains, this beta chain is an off-target read, and its abundance has little meaning. The chain combines TRBV12-3 or TRBV12-4 with TRBJ1-1; D gene unclear. The CDR3 covers 14 residues. The ends were cut back, 11 bases at V and 1 base at J, with 17 bases in the middle. CDR3 coding DNA: TGTGCCGCGAGGACCGACCTTAGGAACACTGAAGCTTTCTTT. This sequence encodes CAARTDLRNTEAFF.

This clonotype came up a few times. Since the library was made to target alpha chains, this beta chain is a stray read and its abundance is not meaningful. The chain couples TRBV20-1 to TRBJ2-3; D not certain. This CDR3 comprises 14 residues. V was clipped by 5 bases and J by 2 bases, with 14 bases between them. CDR1 and CDR2 (germline): DFQATT, SNEGSKA (reference sequence). Here the CDR3 reads CSASYLGSTDTQYF. The CDR3 bases are TGCAGTGCTTCCTACTTGGGGTCCACAGATACGCAGTATTTT.

There are many counts of this clonotype. This beta chain is off target for a library built for alpha chains, so its abundance means little. V and J are TRBV5-1 and TRBJ2-1, with D possibly TRBD2 on 5 matching bases. Between the trimmed V and J ends, which lost 4 bases and 15 bases, there was a span of 20 bases. There are 13 residues in the CDR3. CDR1 and CDR2 (germline): SGHRS, YFSETQ. Written as DNA, the CDR3 is TGCGCCAGCAGCACGGGATCTCGGGTCCACGGGTTCTTC. This gives the protein CASSTGSRVHGFF.

This clonotype was seen at least ten times. The library was built for alpha chains, so this beta chain is an off-target read and its size means little. The chain carries TRBV18 and TRBJ2-3; D ambiguous. The V end was cut by 4 bases, the J end by 2 bases, with 10 bases between. CDR3 size: 14 residues. Germline CDR1 and CDR2: KGHSH and LQKENI. CDR3 in amino acids: CASSRPPPTDTQYF. The CDR3 region has the DNA TGTGCCAGCTCACGGCCCCCCCCCACAGATACGCAGTATTTT.

In its sample, this clonotype is medium-sized. With the library built for alpha chains, this beta chain is off target and its frequency is not meaningful. V gene TRBV7-6 combines with J gene TRBJ2-1; no clear D gene. The V gene lost 0 bases and the J gene lost 5 bases, with 5 bases spanning the gap. This CDR3 is built from 13 residues. The germline gives CDR1 SGHVS, CDR2 FNYEAQ. The CDR3 coding sequence is TGTGCCAGCAGCTTAGCCCTAGACAATGAGCAGTTCTTC. Its translation is CASSLALDNEQFF.

This clonotype was recorded many times. The library was designed around alpha chains, so this beta chain is a stray read whose abundance carries little weight. The V gene is TRBV10-2, the J gene TRBJ1-1; unclear D gene. Germline V gene data show CDR1 as WSHSY and CDR2 as SAAADI. Trimming shortened V by 0 bases and J by 0 bases, and 5 bases separated the two germline ends. This CDR3 is 14 amino acids long. DNA of the CDR3: TGCGCCAGCAGTGAGTCCAGCCTGAACACTGAAGCTTTCTTT. This gives the protein CASSESSLNTEAFF.

This clonotype occurred many times. Little can be read into the size of this beta chain, an off-target read in a library designed for alpha chains. This chain uses TRBV14 with TRBJ2-1, with TRBD1 as a possible D gene (5 bases). CDR3 length: 13 residues. V lost 4 bases, J lost 9 bases, and 13 bases lay in between. CDR1 SGHDN and CDR2 FVKESK come from the germline V gene. In DNA form, the CDR3 reads TGTGCCAGCAGCCTTCAGGGTTACGGTGAGCAGTTCTTC. It translates to CASSLQGYGEQFF.

By share, this clonotype ranks as medium-sized. Little can be read into the size of this beta chain, an off-target read in a library designed for alpha chains. The J gene is TRBJ2-7, the V gene TRBV5-1; a weak D match, TRBD1 (7 bases). V was trimmed by 0 bases and J by 6 bases, leaving 10 bases between them. This CDR3 contains 13 residues. Germline V gene sequence: CDR1 SGHRS, CDR2 YFSETQ. The DNA of the CDR3 is TGCGCCAGCAGCTTGGGACAGGGAGGCGAGCAGTACTTC. Translating it yields CASSLGQGGEQYF.

This clonotype was detected ten times or more. Within a library made for alpha chains, this beta chain is off target, and its count is uninformative. The V gene is TRBV24-1, the J gene TRBJ2-1; D uncertain. Germline CDR1 reads KGHDR; CDR2 reads SFDVKD. This CDR3 is built from 13 residues. Trimming pared 2 bases from V and 4 bases from J, leaving 5 bases between. This CDR3 is CATSDSDYNEQFF. CDR3 coding DNA: TGTGCCACCAGTGATTCCGATTACAATGAGCAGTTCTTC.

This clonotype was detected ten times or more. Found in a library prepared for alpha chains, this beta chain is an off-target read, and its abundance has little meaning. The CDR3 bases are TGTGCCAGCTCACCCTCCCGTGGCGCTAATGAAAAACTGTTTTTT. It codes for CASSPSRGANEKLFF. The chain links TRBV18 to TRBJ1-4; D unresolved. Germline-derived CDR1 and CDR2 are KGHSH and LQKENI. Trimming pared 3 bases from V and 3 bases from J, leaving 11 bases between. The CDR3 is 15 amino acids.

The table lists this clonotype with many counts. The library was designed around alpha chains, so this beta chain is a stray read whose abundance carries little weight. J is TRBJ2-1 and V is TRBV7-3, with 8 bases lining up with TRBD1. The length of the CDR3 is 15 residues. Germline CDR1 SGHTA, CDR2 FQGTGA. V lost 1 base and J lost 6; bases outside the gene matches: 5. CDR3: CASSLKGQGANEQFF. The DNA for the CDR3 is TGTGCCAGCAGCTTAAAAGGTCAGGGGGCCAATGAGCAGTTCTTC.